This T cell receptor beta chain derives from a study of T cells in Graves' hyperthyroidism and ophthalmopathy (dated by TCRdb to 2018 to 2020). For the study in its entirety: Peripheral blood samples were taken at the time of initial diagnosis, prior to any treatment. To identify TCR V-J signatures that set the groups apart, the researchers used a discovery cohort of about a hundred patients, made up of fewer than 50 with Graves' ophthalmopathy and around 58 with stable Graves' hyperthyroidism. Prospective prediction of ophthalmopathy was tested in an independent validation cohort of 18 to 20 hyperthyroidism patients and 15 to 17 patients who later progressed to ophthalmopathy. The roughly 100 discovery patients were randomly divided into training and test sets at a 7:3 ratio. The study also compared thyroid tissue and blood T-cell repertoires from 6 or 7 Graves' hyperthyroidism patients. After sampling, hyperthyroidism patients received methimazole starting at 30 mg daily, and ophthalmopathy patients received high-dose intravenous methylprednisolone. According to the paper, TCR Vbeta CDR3 sequencing was carried out on some 130 peripheral blood samples, which came from over 40 ophthalmopathy, 80 or so hyperthyroidism and some 17 progressor patients.

Amplification of TCR beta CDR3 regions was carried out from RNA transcripts. The first round of RT-PCR for the TCR CDR3 was performed with the HTBI primer set and the Qiagen OneStep RT-PCR kit. Libraries were constructed in a second round of multiplex PCR, after which size selection and purification were carried out. Paired-end sequencing of the libraries was performed with 100 bp reads on an Illumina HiSeq2000. The authors processed their data as follows. Raw data were processed with SOAPnuke, discarding reads with adapters, uncalled bases, mean Phred below 15, or no exact constant-primer or identifier match. COPE v1.2.5 was used to merge high-quality paired reads, and clonotypes were defined as unique nucleotide sequences. MiTCR v1.1 was used to align the clonotypes against IMGT TRBV, TRBD and TRBJ reference segments. Only V-J combinations with frequency above 0.0001, covering roughly 99% of repertoires, were analysed. A TCS score was defined as the ratio of F50 (clonal expansion) to E x V (chaos), with BLOSUM62-based TCRdist applied between CDR3 peptides within each V-J. Welch's t-statistics and random forest reduced roughly 530 V-J features to roughly 13, which were used in a naive Bayes classifier (R e1071). The Morisita-Horn index was used to measure how similar the thyroid and blood repertoires were. TCRdb applied fastp at Q25 and MiXCR to the public reads, then kept only in-frame beta chains. Rows with one shared CDR3 protein collapse into an entry with the most common genes and DNA. These V and J calls are TCRdb output, not the study's own analysis. Within this sample are some 800,000 distinct CDR3 sequences, with 35% to 45% of them counted one time only. Approximately 8.7% of the sample comes from the top ten.

A patient counted as having stable Graves' hyperthyroidism if no progression to ophthalmopathy occurred over 18 months of follow-up. Hyperthyroidism patients were aged 18 to 65 years and newly diagnosed, with disease duration of less than 2 months. The study excluded patients with uncontrolled infections, other autoimmune diseases, pregnancy or lactation. Clinical symptoms, serum thyroxine and TRAb, thyroid ultrasound, and orbital computed tomography formed the basis for the diagnoses. PBMCs were isolated from 7.5 to 10 ml of fresh peripheral blood by Ficoll-Paque density gradient centrifugation. Trizol reagent was used to extract total RNA, and RNA quality was then checked on an Agilent 2100 Bioanalyzer. The CDR3 sequence holds 13 residues, the cysteine and phenylalanine included. Only the CDR3 region is kept as DNA, spanning 39 bases read in frame from base 1. Via the germline V gene (reference sequence), CDR1 is LNHDA and CDR2 SQIVND. Here V drops 4 bases and J drops 6 bases, and the junction holds 4 bases not matched to any gene.

This clonotype was found a few times. The antigen it binds to is not known. No much larger clone is present one base from it, and per-base qualities are unavailable. Study-wide conclusions, independent of this receptor: Blood samples also contained most of the expanded thyroid clonotypes (frequency above 0.001), which suggests that blood repertoires may reflect thyroid immune responses. Sample size was not statistically predetermined, and blinding of investigators to group allocation was not performed. In validation, the model predicted progression to ophthalmopathy a median of approximately 6.6 months before onset, with roughly 68% sensitivity and almost 75% specificity. A model built on a 13 V-J signature distinguished ophthalmopathy from stable hyperthyroidism, reaching 85% to 90% sensitivity and about 81% specificity in cross-validation and 80%/75% in testing.

What was sequenced was blood. Recombination connected TRBV19 to TRBJ1-1; 8 middle bases align to TRBD1. This TCR derives from a man aged 18 to 30 with Graves' hyperthyroidism. The CDR3: CASSRTGMAEAFF. In nucleotide form, the sequence is TGTGCCAGTAGTAGGACAGGGATGGCTGAAGCTTTCTTT.